The 12 T cell receptor beta chains presented below share a single source sample, sequenced in a study of shared clonotypes between healthy human individuals. This table comes from immunoSEQ multiplex PCR, and its TCRdb copy is limited to in-frame clones, with some not included. The sample has about 1.1 million clones, about 84% seen once; the top ten hold roughly 0.57%. The sample taken for sequencing was memory CD4+ T cells from PBMCs. Specified subset: CD45RA-negative fraction. Every receptor here comes from a man between 18 and 29 years old in good health. Some clones in this sample may be carry-over from other donors' samples.

The rearrangement joins TRBV7-9 to TRBJ1-4; the D gene is possibly TRBD1 (6 bases). V lost 4 bases, J lost 5 bases, and 11 bases lay in between. The CDR3 is 14 amino acids. Looked up from germline, CDR1 is SEHNR and CDR2 is FQNEAQ (reference sequence). The CDR3 nucleotides read TGTGCCAGCAGCTCAATCGGACAGAATGAAAAACTGTTTTTT. Encoded protein: CASSSIGQNEKLFF.

This clone was seen only once. The chain recombines TRBV6-6 with TRBJ2-2, with D tentatively TRBD1 (6 bases). V lost 6 bases and J lost 6, with 20 bases in between. The CDR3 length is 16 residues. Germline CDR1 MNHNY, CDR2 SVGAGI (reference sequence). CDR3 amino acids: CASSNRGKGGPGELFF. CDR3 nucleotide sequence: TGTGCCAGCAGCAATAGGGGGAAAGGGGGACCCGGGGAGCTGTTTTTT.

The CDR3 spells CASSFGAAPGYTF. The DNA of the CDR3 is TGTGCCAGCAGTTTCGGGGCAGCCCCTGGCTACACCTTC. The rearrangement links TRBV28 to TRBJ1-2; perhaps TRBD1 as D (5 bases). The CDR3 spans 13 residues. Germline V lookup: CDR1 MDHEN, CDR2 SYDVKM. The V and J ends lost 3 bases and 7 bases respectively, with 12 bases between them.

This clone was observed a single time. Other DNA sequences from this sample encode an identical CDR3 as well. V usage is TRBV5-4 and J usage is TRBJ2-7; 10 positions agree with TRBD2. The V gene end was trimmed by 3 bases and the J gene end by 3 bases; junction bases not matched to a gene: 6. CDR3 length: 15 residues. Germline loops: CDR1 SGHNT, CDR2 YYREEE (reference sequence). This CDR3 reads CASSSQTSGVYEQYF. CDR3 DNA sequence: TGTGCCAGCAGCTCCCAAACTAGCGGGGTCTACGAGCAGTACTTC. The full variable domain, its missing parts supplied by reference TRBV5-4 and TRBJ2-7, is ETGVTQSPTHLIKTRGQQVTLRCSSQSGHNTVSWYQQALGQGPQFIFQYYREEENGRGNFPPRFSGLQFPNYSSELNVNALELDDSALYLCASSSQTSGVYEQYFGPGTRLTVT.

The CDR3 sequence is CASRRGGRYEQFF. The CDR3 DNA reads as TGTGCCAGTCGTAGGGGCGGGAGATATGAGCAGTTCTTC. V gene TRBV28 combines with J gene TRBJ2-1, with 7 bases aligning to TRBD2. CDR1 is MDHEN, CDR2 SYDVKM, per germline. CDR3 length: 13 residues. Trimming cost V 9 bases and J 8 bases; bases outside gene matches: 10.

The chain recombines TRBV19 with TRBJ2-2; 7 bases fit TRBD1. In germline, CDR1 is LNHDA, CDR2 SQIVND (reference sequence). The CDR3 extends over 15 amino acids. Trimming took 2 bases from V and 4 from J; bases not matched to a gene: 4. The CDR3 sequence: CASSIQGDGTGELFF. CDR3 nucleotides: TGTGCCAGTAGTATACAGGGGGATGGCACCGGGGAGCTGTTTTTT.

The chain employs TRBV6-5 and TRBJ2-2; TRBD1 might be the D (6 bases). The V gene lost 6 bases and the J gene lost 6 bases, with 14 bases spanning the gap. Looked up from germline, CDR1 is MNHEY and CDR2 is SVGAGI. This CDR3 contains 14 residues. DNA of the CDR3: TGTGCCAGCAGGCTGCAGGGGTGGGCCGGGGAGCTGTTTTTT. As protein: CASRLQGWAGELFF.

This clone occurred many times. The V and J genes are TRBV18 and TRBJ1-1, with 8 bases that match TRBD1. CDR3 length equals 15 residues. The J segment lost 7 bases and the V segment lost 2 bases, leaving 9 bases of the junction unmatched. Germline CDR1 KGHSH, CDR2 LQKENI. The CDR3 DNA sequence: TGTGCCAGCTCACCAGACAGACAGGGGCTTGGTGAAGCTTTCTTT. Protein sequence: CASSPDRQGLGEAFF.

The chain is built from TRBV5-4 and TRBJ2-7; tentatively, D is TRBD2 (6 bases). The CDR3 consists of 15 residues. Trimming took 2 bases from V and 5 from J, leaving 17 bases between them. The germline V gene has CDR1 SGHNT and CDR2 YYREEE (reference sequence). The CDR3 DNA is TGTGCCAGCAGCTTAAATGGAGGGATGTTGAACGAGCAGTACTTC. This translates into CASSLNGGMLNEQYF.

This clone was observed at least ten times. The V call is TRBV7-9, the J call TRBJ2-5; 7 nucleotides align to TRBD2. The CDR3 extends over 15 amino acids. Per germline, CDR1 SEHNR and CDR2 FQNEAQ (reference sequence). V was pared by 5 bases and J by 5 bases, with 11 bases of the junction left unmatched. The CDR3 region is CASSPMGGKEETQYF. Written as DNA, the CDR3 is TGTGCCAGCAGCCCGATGGGAGGGAAGGAGGAGACCCAGTACTTC.

This sequence joins TRBV28 and TRBJ2-6, with D perhaps matching TRBD1 (6 bases). The CDR3 length is 17 residues. Trimming took off 5 bases at V and 0 bases at J, with 14 bases between the two ends. Germline assignment: CDR1 MDHEN and CDR2 SYDVKM. The DNA of the CDR3 is TGTGCCAGCAGTCCTATGACAGGATACTCTGGGGCCAACGTCCTGACTTTC. Protein sequence: CASSPMTGYSGANVLTF.

This clone has a handful of counts. The chain links TRBV19 to TRBJ1-1, with D maybe TRBD1 (5 bases). Germline V gives CDR1 LNHDA, CDR2 SQIVND (reference sequence). This CDR3 contains 14 residues. V was pared by 3 bases and J by 4 bases, with 12 bases between. CDR3 DNA sequence: TGTGCCAGTAGTATCTTGGGGCGGCGCACTGAAGCTTTCTTT. It is translated as CASSILGRRTEAFF. Variable domain in full (rest from reference TRBV19 and TRBJ1-1): DGGITQSPKYLFRKEGQNVTLSCEQNLNHDAMYWYRQDPGQGLRLIYYSQIVNDFQKGDIAEGYSVSREKKESFPLTVTSAQKNPTAFYLCASSILGRRTEAFFGQGTRLTVV.